A selection of T cell receptor beta chains follows, all from one sample in a study of blood T cell repertoires in COVID-19. The table came from immunoSEQ multiplex PCR; TCRdb's copy has only in-frame clones and leaves some out. Of about 82,000 clones listed, 75% to 90% are singletons. Sequenced: PBMCs or T cells enriched from blood (not recorded which). Receptor source: a woman in her fifties or sixties with acute COVID-19. Both conserved end residues are part of each CDR3. Each record gives: J gene, V gene, D gene, CDR3 length, clone size, CDR3 DNA, CDR3 protein. D genes are given only for firm matches. The size of a clone is reported for some rows only, either as once, few or many, or as a class for expanded clones.

TRBJ2-7 | TRBV6-5 | . | 15 | . | TGTGCCAGCGGACTGCCGACCGGAACCTCCTACGAGCAGTACTTC | CASGLPTGTSYEQYF
TRBJ1-1 | TRBV27 | TRBD1 | 17 | . | TGTGCCAGCAGTACCATCGGACAGGCTGGAATGAACACTGAAGCTTTCTTT | CASSTIGQAGMNTEAFF
TRBJ1-4 | TRBV24-1 | . | 14 | . | TGTGCCACCAGGAACCCGGCAACTAATGAAAAACTGTTTTTT | CATRNPATNEKLFF
TRBJ2-2 | TRBV19 | . | 15 | . | TGTGCCAGTAGTATGTACGGCAGGGGGGCCGGGGAGCTGTTTTTT | CASSMYGRGAGELFF
TRBJ2-2 | TRBV10-3 | . | 11 | . | TGTGCCATCAGTGATGACAGGGAGCTGTTTTTT | CAISDDRELFF
TRBJ1-2 | TRBV4-1 | . | 17 | . | TGCGCCAGCAGCCAAGATCCGACCAGGACGGACTCTCGAGGCTACACCTTC | CASSQDPTRTDSRGYTF
TRBJ1-2 | TRBV4-3 | . | 15 | . | TGCGCCAGCAGCTACGGAACAGGGTTAGGCTATGGCTACACCTTC | CASSYGTGLGYGYTF
TRBJ2-3 | TRBV29-1 | . | 13 | few | TGCAGCGTTGAAAATCAGATCACAGATACGCAGTATTTT | CSVENQITDTQYF
TRBJ1-2 | TRBV30 | . | 12 | . | TGTGCCTGGAGTGTTGGGGGGTATGGCTACACCTTC | CAWSVGGYGYTF
TRBJ2-1 | TRBV7-9 | TRBD2 | 16 | . | TGTGCCAGCAGCTTAGCACGGACTAGCGGGAGCGATGAGCAGTTCTTC | CASSLARTSGSDEQFF
TRBJ2-6 | TRBV7-9 | TRBD1 | 17 | . | TGTGCCAGCAGCACGGGACAGGGCCTCTCTGGGGCCAACGTCCTGACTTTC | CASSTGQGLSGANVLTF
TRBJ2-2 | TRBV19 | TRBD2 | 14 | . | TGTGCCGCAGGGAGGCGGGAGGGGACCGGGGAGCTGTTTTTT | CAAGRREGTGELFF
TRBJ1-2 | TRBV5-1 | . | 13 | . | TGCGCCAGCAGCCCGGACACTAACTATGGCTACACCTTC | CASSPDTNYGYTF
TRBJ2-1 | TRBV24-1 | TRBD1 | 16 | . | TGTGCCACCAGTGCCCAGACAGGGGTGGCCTACAATGAGCAGTTCTTC | CATSAQTGVAYNEQFF
TRBJ1-2 | TRBV4-3 | . | 14 | once | TGCGCCAGCAGCCAAACAGGGCCGGGCGCTGGCTACACCTTC | CASSQTGPGAGYTF
TRBJ2-1 | TRBV7-6 | . | 13 | . | TGTGCCAGCAGCCCGAGGGTCGACAATGAGCAGTTCTTC | CASSPRVDNEQFF
TRBJ2-7 | TRBV11-2 | TRBD2 | 17 | . | TGTGCCAGCAGGAAAACTAGCGGGAGGCTTACCTCCTACGAGCAGTACTTC | CASRKTSGRLTSYEQYF
TRBJ2-1 | TRBV11-3 | TRBD1 | 14 | . | TGTGCCAGCATCCCGACAGGGTGGGGCAATGAGCAGTTCTTC | CASIPTGWGNEQFF
TRBJ1-6 | TRBV30 | . | 16 | . | TGTGCCTGGACCGGGCAGGACTTCTCCTATAATTCACCCCTCCACTTT | CAWTGQDFSYNSPLHF
TRBJ2-6 | TRBV10-1 | TRBD1 | 16 | . | TGCGCCAGCAGTGACAGAGGGGGCGGTGGGGCCAACGTCCTGACTTTC | CASSDRGGGGANVLTF
TRBJ2-7 | TRBV12-3/TRBV12-4 | . | 13 | . | TGTGCCAGCAGTTTAGGACAAGCTACGAAGCAGTACTTC | CASSLGQATKQYF
TRBJ2-7 | TRBV5-6 | . | 14 | . | TGTGCCAGCAGGAACCGGGAACTCAGCTACGAGCAGTACTTC | CASRNRELSYEQYF
TRBJ1-3 | TRBV19 | . | 15 | . | TGTGCCAGTACCACAGGGCCATCAGCTGGAAACACCATATATTTT | CASTTGPSAGNTIYF
TRBJ2-1 | TRBV27 | . | 13 | . | TGTGCCAGCAGTTTACAGGGGATCCGTGAGCAGTTCTTC | CASSLQGIREQFF
TRBJ2-7 | TRBV18 | TRBD2 | 16 | . | TGTGCCAGCTCACCGAGGGGGCTAGCGGGAGGAGACGAGCAGTACTTC | CASSPRGLAGGDEQYF
TRBJ1-1 | TRBV18 | TRBD1 | 15 | . | TGTGCCAGCTCACCACGTACAGGGGAGCACACTGAAGCTTTCTTT | CASSPRTGEHTEAFF
TRBJ2-5 | TRBV2 | TRBD2 | 15 | . | TGTGCCAGCAGTGAAGGGGTTGGCGGGGGGGAGACCCAGTACTTC | CASSEGVGGGETQYF
TRBJ2-7 | TRBV15 | . | 12 | . | TGTGCCACCAGCCGGGGGGCTTACGAGCAGTACTTC | CATSRGAYEQYF
TRBJ2-7 | TRBV30 | TRBD1 | 16 | once | TGTGCCTGGAGTGCCGGACGGGCAGGGGGTTCCTACGAGCAGTACTTC | CAWSAGRAGGSYEQYF
TRBJ2-1 | TRBV12-3/TRBV12-4 | TRBD1 | 13 | . | TGTGCCAGCAGGAGGGACAGGGATGGTGAGCAGTTCTTC | CASRRDRDGEQFF
TRBJ2-7 | TRBV6-5 | . | 14 | . | TGTGCCAGCAGTTACTTAGCCAGGGCCTACGAGCAGTACTTC | CASSYLARAYEQYF
TRBJ2-7 | TRBV3-1/TRBV3-2 | TRBD2 | 16 | . | TGTGCCAGCAGTATTAACCCGGGACTAGCTTCGAACGAGCAGTACTTC | CASSINPGLASNEQYF
TRBJ2-5 | TRBV14 | TRBD2 | 14 | . | TGTGCCAGCTCTGGACTAGCGGGTCAAGAGACCCAGTACTTC | CASSGLAGQETQYF
TRBJ2-7 | TRBV5-4 | . | 13 | . | TGTGCCAGCAGCTCAGGGACAAACTACGAGCAGTACTTC | CASSSGTNYEQYF
TRBJ2-5 | TRBV28 | TRBD2 | 19 | . | TGTGCCAGCAGACCTAAAGGACTAGCGGGCACAGGGAGGCAAGAGACCCAGTACTTC | CASRPKGLAGTGRQETQYF
TRBJ2-1 | TRBV3-1/TRBV3-2 | . | 15 | . | TGTGCCAGCAGCCAATCCATAGGGGCGTTCCATGAGCAGTTCTTC | CASSQSIGAFHEQFF
TRBJ1-3 | TRBV5-5 | TRBD1 | 18 | . | TGTGCCAGCAGCGAACTTCCGACAGGGGCAAACTCTGGAAACACCATATATTTT | CASSELPTGANSGNTIYF
TRBJ2-3 | TRBV7-9 | TRBD2 | 14 | . | TGTGCCAGCAGCTTAGCCCATGCGGGGGGAACGCAGTATTTT | CASSLAHAGGTQYF
TRBJ2-7 | TRBV23-1 | TRBD1 | 15 | . | TGCGCCAGCAGTTCTCGACAGGGGCCAAGCTACGAGCAGTACTTC | CASSSRQGPSYEQYF
TRBJ1-5 | TRBV10-3 | TRBD1 | 18 | . | TGTGCCATCAGTGAGGGACAGGGGGCGCAGAGGGGCAATCAGCCCCAGCATTTT | CAISEGQGAQRGNQPQHF
TRBJ1-1 | TRBV3-1/TRBV3-2 | TRBD1 | 16 | . | TGTGCCAGCAGCCAAGATTCTACAGGGGCGGGCACTGAAGCTTTCTTT | CASSQDSTGAGTEAFF
TRBJ2-4 | TRBV11-3 | TRBD1 | 15 | . | TGTGCCAGCAGCGCAGGGGGCTCCGGCAAAAACATTCAGTACTTC | CASSAGGSGKNIQYF
TRBJ1-4 | TRBV30 | . | 12 | . | TGTGCCTGGAACTCGGAGTCTGAAAAACTGTTTTTT | CAWNSESEKLFF
TRBJ2-7 | TRBV6-1 | . | 16 | . | TGTGCCAGCAGTGAACCAGCTGCGGGCGGAACCTACGAGCAGTACTTC | CASSEPAAGGTYEQYF
TRBJ2-3 | TRBV10-3 | TRBD1 | 13 | . | TGTGCCATCGGAGGCCCCGGGACAGGGGCCCAGTATTTT | CAIGGPGTGAQYF
TRBJ1-6 | TRBV12-3/TRBV12-4 | . | 11 | once | TGTGCCAGCAGTCCAGGGACTGGCCTCCACTTT | CASSPGTGLHF
TRBJ2-7 | TRBV21-1 | . | 15 | . | TGTGCCAGCACCTCCTTCTCGGGACACGGATTAGAGCAGTACTTC | CASTSFSGHGLEQYF
TRBJ1-5 | TRBV30 | TRBD1 | 17 | . | TGTGCCTGGAGTCCGGACAGGCTGGGGAGGAGCAATCAGCCCCAGCATTTT | CAWSPDRLGRSNQPQHF
TRBJ1-1 | TRBV11-1 | TRBD1 | 15 | . | TGTGCCAGCAGGAGGACGACAGGGGGCACCACTGAAGCTTTCTTT | CASRRTTGGTTEAFF
TRBJ1-4 | TRBV7-6 | . | 15 | . | TGTGCCAGCAGCTTAGGGACTTCAACTAATGAAAAACTGTTTTTT | CASSLGTSTNEKLFF